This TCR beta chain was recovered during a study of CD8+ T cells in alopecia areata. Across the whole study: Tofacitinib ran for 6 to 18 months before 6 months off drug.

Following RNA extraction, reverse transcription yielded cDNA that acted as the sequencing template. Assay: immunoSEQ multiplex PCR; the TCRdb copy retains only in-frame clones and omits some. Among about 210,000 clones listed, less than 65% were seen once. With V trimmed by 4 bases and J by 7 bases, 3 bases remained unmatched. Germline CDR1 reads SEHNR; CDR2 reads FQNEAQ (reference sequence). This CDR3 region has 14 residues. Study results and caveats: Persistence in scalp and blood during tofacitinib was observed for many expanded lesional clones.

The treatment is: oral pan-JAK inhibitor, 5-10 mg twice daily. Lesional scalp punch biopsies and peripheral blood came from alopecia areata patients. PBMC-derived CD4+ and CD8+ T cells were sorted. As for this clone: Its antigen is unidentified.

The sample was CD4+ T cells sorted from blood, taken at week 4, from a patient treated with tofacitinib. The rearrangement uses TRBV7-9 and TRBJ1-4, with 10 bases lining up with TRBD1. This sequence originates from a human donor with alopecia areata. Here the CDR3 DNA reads TGTGCCAGCAGCTCGACAGGGGGCGGTGAAAAACTGTTTTTT. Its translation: CASSSTGGGEKLFF. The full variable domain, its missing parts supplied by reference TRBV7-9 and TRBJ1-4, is DTGVSQNPRHKITKRGQNVTFRCDPISEHNRLYWYRQTLGQGPEFLTYFQNEAQLEKSRLLSDRFSAERPKGSFSTLEIQRTEQGDSAMYLCASSSTGGGEKLFFGSGTQLSVL.